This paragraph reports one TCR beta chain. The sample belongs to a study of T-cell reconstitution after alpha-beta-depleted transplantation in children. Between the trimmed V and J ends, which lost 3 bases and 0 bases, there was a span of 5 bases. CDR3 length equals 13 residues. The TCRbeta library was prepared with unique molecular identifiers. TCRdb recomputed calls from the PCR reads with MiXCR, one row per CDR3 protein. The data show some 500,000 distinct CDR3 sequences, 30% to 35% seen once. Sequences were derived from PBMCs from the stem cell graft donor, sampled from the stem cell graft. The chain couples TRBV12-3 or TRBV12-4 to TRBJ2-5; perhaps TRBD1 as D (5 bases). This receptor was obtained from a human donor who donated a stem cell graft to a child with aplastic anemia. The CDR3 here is CASSLTDQETQYF. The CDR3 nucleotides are TGTGCCAGCAGTTTGACAGACCAAGAGACCCAGTACTTC.